These 5 T cell receptor beta chains share one sample of origin, sequenced in a study of identical twins. TCRdb itself ran the 5' RACE reads through MiXCR, one entry per CDR3 protein. The sample consists of 400,000 to 550,000 distinct CDR3 sequences, 20% to 25% of them appearing once. Another study also made use of these data, one on T cells expressing NK-cell markers.

The sequencing sample was made of CD4+ T cells sorted from blood. These receptors came from a woman aged 18-29 years in good health.

This clonotype was found a few times. This chain uses TRBV2 with TRBJ1-5; D is unresolved. Germline V gene lookup returns CDR1 SNHLY and CDR2 FYNNEI. The CDR3 spans 13 residues. Trimming shortened V by 3 bases and J by 6 bases, and 9 bases separated the two germline ends. The CDR3 spells CASSDEEFQPQHF. DNA for the CDR3: TGTGCCAGCAGTGACGAAGAATTTCAGCCCCAGCATTTT.

This clonotype has a count of ten or more. The chain uses TRBV10-3 and TRBJ2-1; D may be TRBD1 (5 bases). The germline V gene has CDR1 ENHRY and CDR2 SYGVKD. V was cut by 5 bases and J by 6 bases, with 11 bases left in between. The CDR3 consists of 13 residues. CDR3 loop: CAISLNRFNEQFF. CDR3 in DNA: TGTGCCATCAGTCTAAACAGGTTCAATGAGCAGTTCTTC.

This chain connects TRBV20-1 to TRBJ2-7, with 11 bases matching TRBD2. The CDR3 has 14 residues. V lost 6 bases to trimming and J lost 2 bases; unmatched junction nucleotides: 6. Germline values: CDR1 DFQATT, CDR2 SNEGSKA (reference sequence). The DNA of the CDR3 is TGCAGTGCCAATAGCGGGGGGGCGACCTACGAGCAGTACTTC. This gives the protein CSANSGGATYEQYF.

J is TRBJ2-1 and V is TRBV5-1; either TRBD1 or TRBD2 may supply D (6 bases each). CDR1 SGHRS and CDR2 YFSETQ come from the germline V gene. The germline V and J ends were trimmed by 1 base and 8 bases, with 13 bases remaining between them. The CDR3 is 14 residues long. The CDR3 coding sequence is TGCGCCAGCAGCTTGAGGGGGGCTATCGATGAGCAGTTCTTC. It encodes CASSLRGAIDEQFF. Drawing the rest from reference TRBV5-1 and TRBJ2-1, the complete variable domain is KAGVTQTPRYLIKTRGQQVTLSCSPISGHRSVSWYQQTPGQGLQFLFEYFSETQRNKGNFPGRFSGRQFSNSRSEMNVSTLELGDSALYLCASSLRGAIDEQFFGPGTRLTVL.

The V gene is TRBV10-2, the J gene TRBJ2-5; no reliable D call. Trimming left V 6 bases short and J 2 bases short, with 10 bases between. CDR1 WSHSY and CDR2 SAAADI come from the germline V gene. The CDR3 length is 13 residues. The CDR3: CASRIQRQETQYF. The CDR3 DNA is TGCGCCAGCAGGATACAGCGTCAAGAGACCCAGTACTTC.